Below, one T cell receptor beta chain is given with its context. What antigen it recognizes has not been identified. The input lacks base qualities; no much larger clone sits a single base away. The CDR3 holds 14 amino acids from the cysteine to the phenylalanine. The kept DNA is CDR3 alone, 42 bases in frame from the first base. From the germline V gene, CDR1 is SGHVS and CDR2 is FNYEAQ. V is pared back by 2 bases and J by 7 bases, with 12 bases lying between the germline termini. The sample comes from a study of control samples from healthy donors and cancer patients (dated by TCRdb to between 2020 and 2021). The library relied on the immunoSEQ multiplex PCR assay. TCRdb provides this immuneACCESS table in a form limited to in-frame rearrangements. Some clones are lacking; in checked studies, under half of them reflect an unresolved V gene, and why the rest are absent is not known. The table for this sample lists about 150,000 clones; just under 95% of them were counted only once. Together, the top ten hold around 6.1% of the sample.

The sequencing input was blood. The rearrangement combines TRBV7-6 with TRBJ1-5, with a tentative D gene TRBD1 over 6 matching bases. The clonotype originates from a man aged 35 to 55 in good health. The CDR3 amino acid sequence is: CASSLKEGGQPQHF. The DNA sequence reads TGTGCCAGCAGCTTAAAGGAGGGGGGCCAGCCCCAGCATTTT.